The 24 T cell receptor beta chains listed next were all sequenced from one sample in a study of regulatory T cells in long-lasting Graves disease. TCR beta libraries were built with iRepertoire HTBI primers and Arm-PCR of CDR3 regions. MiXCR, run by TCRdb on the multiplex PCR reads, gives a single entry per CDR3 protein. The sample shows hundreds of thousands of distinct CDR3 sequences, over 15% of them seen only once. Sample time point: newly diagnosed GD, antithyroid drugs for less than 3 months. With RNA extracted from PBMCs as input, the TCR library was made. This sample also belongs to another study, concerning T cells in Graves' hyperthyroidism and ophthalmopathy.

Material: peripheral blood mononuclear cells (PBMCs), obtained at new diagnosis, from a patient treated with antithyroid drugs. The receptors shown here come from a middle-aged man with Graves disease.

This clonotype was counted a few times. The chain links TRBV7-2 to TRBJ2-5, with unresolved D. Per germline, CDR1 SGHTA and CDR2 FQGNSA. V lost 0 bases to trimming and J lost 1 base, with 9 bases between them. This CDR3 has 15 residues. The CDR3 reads CASSLALGPQETQYF. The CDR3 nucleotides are TGTGCCAGCAGCTTAGCGCTCGGCCCCCAAGAGACCCAGTACTTC.

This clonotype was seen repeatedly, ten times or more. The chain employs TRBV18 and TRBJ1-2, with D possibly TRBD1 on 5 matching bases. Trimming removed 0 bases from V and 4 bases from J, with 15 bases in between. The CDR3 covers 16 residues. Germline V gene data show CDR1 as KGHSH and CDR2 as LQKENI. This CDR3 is CASSPPPGLIGYGYTF. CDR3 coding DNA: TGTGCCAGCTCACCACCTCCAGGGCTTATTGGCTATGGCTACACCTTC.

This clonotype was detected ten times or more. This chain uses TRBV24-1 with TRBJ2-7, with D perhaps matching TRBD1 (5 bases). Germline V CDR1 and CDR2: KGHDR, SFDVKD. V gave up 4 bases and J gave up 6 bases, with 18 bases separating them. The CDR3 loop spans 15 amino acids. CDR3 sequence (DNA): TGTGCCACCAGTGAGGGAAGGGGTTTCTTCAGCGAGCAGTACTTC. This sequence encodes CATSEGRGFFSEQYF.

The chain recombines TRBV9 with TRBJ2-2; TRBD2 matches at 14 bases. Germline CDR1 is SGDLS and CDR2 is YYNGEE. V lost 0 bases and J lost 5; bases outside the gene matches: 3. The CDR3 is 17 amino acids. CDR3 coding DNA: TGTGCCAGCAGCGTAGGGGGACTAGCGGGGGAAACCGGGGAGCTGTTTTTT. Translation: CASSVGGLAGETGELFF. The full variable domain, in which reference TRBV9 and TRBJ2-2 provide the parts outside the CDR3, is DSGVTQTPKHLITATGQRVTLRCSPRSGDLSVYWYQQSLDQGLQFLIQYYNGEERAKGNILERFSAQQFPDLHSELNLSSLELGDSALYFCASSVGGLAGETGELFFGEGSRLTVL.

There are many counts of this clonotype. CDR3 DNA sequence: TGTGCCAGCAAGGGCTTTCGATACGAGCAGTACTTC. It is translated as CASKGFRYEQYF. The V and J genes are TRBV27 and TRBJ2-7; D call uncertain. The germline V gene encodes CDR1 MNHEY and CDR2 SMNVEV (reference sequence). With 7 bases removed from V and 4 bases from J, the gap between germline ends came to 11 bases. This CDR3 has 12 residues.

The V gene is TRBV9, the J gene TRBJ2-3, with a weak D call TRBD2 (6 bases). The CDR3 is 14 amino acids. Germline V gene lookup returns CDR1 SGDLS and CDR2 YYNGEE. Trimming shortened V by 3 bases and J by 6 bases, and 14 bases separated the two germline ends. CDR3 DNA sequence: TGTGCCAGCAGCGCAGAGGCGGGGATGGATACGCAGTATTTT. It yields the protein CASSAEAGMDTQYF.

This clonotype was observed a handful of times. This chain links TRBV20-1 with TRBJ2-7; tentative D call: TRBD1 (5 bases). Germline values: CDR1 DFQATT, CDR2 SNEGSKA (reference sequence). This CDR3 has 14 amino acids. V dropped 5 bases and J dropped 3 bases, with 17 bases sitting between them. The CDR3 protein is CSAPPVPGLYEQYF. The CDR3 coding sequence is TGCAGTGCTCCCCCGGTGCCAGGGCTCTACGAGCAGTACTTC.

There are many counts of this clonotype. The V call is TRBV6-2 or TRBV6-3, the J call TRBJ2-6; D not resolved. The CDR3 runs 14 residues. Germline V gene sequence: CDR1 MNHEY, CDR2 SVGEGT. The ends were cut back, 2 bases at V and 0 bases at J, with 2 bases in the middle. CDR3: CASSYSSGANVLTF. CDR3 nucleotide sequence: TGTGCCAGCAGTTACAGCTCTGGGGCCAACGTCCTGACTTTC.

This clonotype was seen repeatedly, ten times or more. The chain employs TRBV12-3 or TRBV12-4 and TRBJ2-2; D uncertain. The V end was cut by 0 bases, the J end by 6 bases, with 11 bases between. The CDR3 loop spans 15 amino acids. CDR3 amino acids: CASSLATNRAGELFF. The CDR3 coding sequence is TGTGCCAGCAGTTTAGCGACGAACCGGGCCGGGGAGCTGTTTTTT.

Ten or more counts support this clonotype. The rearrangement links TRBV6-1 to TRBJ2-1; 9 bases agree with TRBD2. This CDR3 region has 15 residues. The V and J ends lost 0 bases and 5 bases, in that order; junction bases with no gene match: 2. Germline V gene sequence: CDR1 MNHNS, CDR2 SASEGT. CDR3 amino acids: CASSEARGGHNEQFF. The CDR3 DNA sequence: TGTGCCAGCAGTGAAGCGCGGGGGGGCCACAATGAGCAGTTCTTC.

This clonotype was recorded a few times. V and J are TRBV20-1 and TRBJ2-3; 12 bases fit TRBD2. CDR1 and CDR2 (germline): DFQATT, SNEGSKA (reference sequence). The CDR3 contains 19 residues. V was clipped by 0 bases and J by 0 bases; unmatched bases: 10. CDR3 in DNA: TGCAGTGCTAGAGATCTGCTGGCTAGCGGGGGGGATAGCACAGATACGCAGTATTTT. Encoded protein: CSARDLLASGGDSTDTQYF.

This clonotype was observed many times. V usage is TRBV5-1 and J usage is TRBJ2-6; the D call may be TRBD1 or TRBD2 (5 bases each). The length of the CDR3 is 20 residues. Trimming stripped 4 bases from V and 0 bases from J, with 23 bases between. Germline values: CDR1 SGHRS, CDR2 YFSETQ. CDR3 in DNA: TGCGCCAGCAGCCCCAGTGTCGGGACCCGGCTCCGCTCTGGGGCCAACGTCCTGACTTTC. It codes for CASSPSVGTRLRSGANVLTF.

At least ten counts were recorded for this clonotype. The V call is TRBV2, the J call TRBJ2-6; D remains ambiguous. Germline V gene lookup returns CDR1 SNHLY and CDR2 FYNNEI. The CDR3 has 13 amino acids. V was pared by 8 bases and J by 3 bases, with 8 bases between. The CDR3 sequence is CASADYGANVLTF. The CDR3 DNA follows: TGTGCCAGCGCGGATTATGGGGCCAACGTCCTGACTTTC.

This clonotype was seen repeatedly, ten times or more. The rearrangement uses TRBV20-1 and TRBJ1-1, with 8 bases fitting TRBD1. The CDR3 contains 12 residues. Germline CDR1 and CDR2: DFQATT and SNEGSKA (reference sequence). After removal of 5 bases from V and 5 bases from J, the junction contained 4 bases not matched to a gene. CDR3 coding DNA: TGCAGTGCTTCGACAGGGGTGACTGAAGCTTTCTTT. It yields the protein CSASTGVTEAFF.

The CDR3 bases are TGTGCCAGCGGGAGGGGATCGCAAGAGACCCAGTACTTC. The encoded protein is CASGRGSQETQYF. The rearrangement uses TRBV7-3 and TRBJ2-5, with 7 bases matching TRBD2. V shed 8 bases and J 2 bases; nucleotides not matched to a gene: 5. The CDR3 has 13 amino acids. Looked up from germline, CDR1 is SGHTA and CDR2 is FQGTGA.

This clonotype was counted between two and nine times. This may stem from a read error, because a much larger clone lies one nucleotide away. The DNA of the CDR3 is TGTGCCAGCAGCTTAACTGAAGCTTTCTTT. It encodes CASSLTEAFF. This chain joins TRBV7-9 and TRBJ1-1; D call uncertain. Germline V gene sequence: CDR1 SEHNR, CDR2 FQNEAQ (reference sequence). Trimming took off 2 bases at V and 5 bases at J, with 0 bases between the two ends. This CDR3 is 10 amino acids long.

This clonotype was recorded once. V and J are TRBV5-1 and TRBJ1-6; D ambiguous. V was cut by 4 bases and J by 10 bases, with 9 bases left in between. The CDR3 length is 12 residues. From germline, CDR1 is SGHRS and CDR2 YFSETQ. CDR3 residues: CASSPVGSPLHF. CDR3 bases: TGCGCCAGCAGCCCCGTTGGCTCACCCCTCCACTTT.

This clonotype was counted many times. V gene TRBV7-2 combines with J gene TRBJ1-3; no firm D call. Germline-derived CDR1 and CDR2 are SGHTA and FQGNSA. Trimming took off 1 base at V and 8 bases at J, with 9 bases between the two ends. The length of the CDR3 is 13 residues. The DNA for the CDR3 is TGTGCCAGCAGCTTAGTGTACGGAGACACCATATATTTT. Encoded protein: CASSLVYGDTIYF.

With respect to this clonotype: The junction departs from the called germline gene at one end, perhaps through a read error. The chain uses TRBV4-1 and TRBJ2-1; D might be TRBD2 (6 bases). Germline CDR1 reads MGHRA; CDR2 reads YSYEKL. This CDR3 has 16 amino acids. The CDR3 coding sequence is TGCGCCAGCAGCCAAGAAGTTCGGGACTCCTACAATGCGCAGTTCTTC. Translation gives CASSQEVRDSYNAQFF.

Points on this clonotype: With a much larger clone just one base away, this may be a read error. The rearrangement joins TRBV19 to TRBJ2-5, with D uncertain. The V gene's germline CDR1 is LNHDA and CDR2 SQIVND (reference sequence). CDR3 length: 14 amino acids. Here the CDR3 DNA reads TGTGCCAGTGGTATTACCTGGTACCAAGAGACCCAGTACTTC. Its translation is CASGITWYQETQYF.

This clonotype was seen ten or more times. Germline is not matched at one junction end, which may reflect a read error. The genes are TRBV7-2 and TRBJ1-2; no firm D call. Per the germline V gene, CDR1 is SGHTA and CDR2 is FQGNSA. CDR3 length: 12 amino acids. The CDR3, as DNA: TGTGCCAGCAGTTTAGCCTCCTATGGCTACACCTTC. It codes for CASSLASYGYTF.

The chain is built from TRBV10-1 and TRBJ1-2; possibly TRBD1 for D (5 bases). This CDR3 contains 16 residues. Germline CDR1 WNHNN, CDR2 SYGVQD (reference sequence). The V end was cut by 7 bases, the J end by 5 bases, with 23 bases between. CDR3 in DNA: TGCGCCAGCACCGAGGTGGAGCCCCCAGGGCGATATGGCTACACCTTC. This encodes CASTEVEPPGRYGYTF.

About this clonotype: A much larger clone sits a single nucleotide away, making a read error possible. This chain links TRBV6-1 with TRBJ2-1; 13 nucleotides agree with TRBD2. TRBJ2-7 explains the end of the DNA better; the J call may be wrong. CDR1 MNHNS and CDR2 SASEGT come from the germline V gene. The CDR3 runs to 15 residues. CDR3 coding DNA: TGTGCCAGCAGGGGGGGACTAGCGGGGTACAATGAGCAGTACTTC. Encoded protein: CASRGGLAGYNEQYF.

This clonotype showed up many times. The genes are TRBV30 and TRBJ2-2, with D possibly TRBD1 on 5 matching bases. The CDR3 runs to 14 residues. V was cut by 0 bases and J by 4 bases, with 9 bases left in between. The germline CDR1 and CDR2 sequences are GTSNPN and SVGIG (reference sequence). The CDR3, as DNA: TGTGCCTGGAGTGTACAGCAGGGCACCGGGGAGCTGTTTTTT. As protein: CAWSVQQGTGELFF.